Each of the 26 T cell receptor beta chains below was sequenced from the same sample in a study of blood T cell repertoires in COVID-19. This table comes from immunoSEQ multiplex PCR, and its TCRdb copy is limited to in-frame clones, with some not included. The sample includes 71,000 or so clones, approximately 83% of them seen just once. What was sequenced was peripheral blood. Receptors originate from a man aged 70 or older with acute or convalescent COVID-19.

The chain links TRBV12-5 to TRBJ1-3; 7 bases agree with TRBD1. Trimming cost V 7 bases and J 0 bases; bases outside gene matches: 15. This CDR3 has 18 residues. CDR1 LGHNT and CDR2 FRNRAP come from the germline V gene. The chain's CDR3 is CASALFPLTGSSGNTIYF. The CDR3 bases are TGTGCTAGTGCCCTATTTCCTTTGACAGGGAGCTCTGGAAACACCATATATTTT.

V and J are TRBV28 and TRBJ2-3; no clear D. V lost 3 bases to trimming and J lost 2 bases, with 6 bases between them. This CDR3 comprises 13 residues. Per the germline V gene, CDR1 is MDHEN and CDR2 is SYDVKM. This chain's CDR3 is CASSFIHTDTQYF. Written as DNA, the CDR3 is TGTGCCAGCAGTTTCATTCACACAGATACGCAGTATTTT. Drawing the rest from reference TRBV28 and TRBJ2-3, the complete variable domain is DVKVTQSSRYLVKRTGEKVFLECVQDMDHENMFWYRQDPGLGLRLIYFSYDVKMKEKGDIPEGYSVSREKKERFSLILESASTNQTSMYLCASSFIHTDTQYFGPGTRLTVL.

This clone was found a few times. This rearrangement joins TRBV2 to TRBJ1-6, with no clear D. Trimming removed 5 bases from V and 0 bases from J, with 14 bases in between. Germline V CDR1 and CDR2: SNHLY, FYNNEI. This CDR3 comprises 17 residues. CDR3 region: CASSRAQRGSYNSPLHF. The CDR3 bases are TGTGCCAGCAGTCGGGCCCAGCGGGGCTCCTATAATTCACCCCTCCACTTT.

The chain carries TRBV18 and TRBJ1-1; 8 bases line up with TRBD1. V shed 4 bases, J shed 4 bases, and the junction held 11 bases outside the gene matches. This CDR3 has 16 residues. The V gene's germline CDR1 is KGHSH and CDR2 LQKENI. The CDR3 here is CASSLAQGAWGTEAFF. The CDR3 nucleotides read TGTGCCAGCTCACTGGCCCAGGGGGCCTGGGGCACTGAAGCTTTCTTT.

This chain connects TRBV2 to TRBJ1-2; D is undetermined. This CDR3 comprises 12 residues. With 5 bases removed from V and 8 bases from J, the gap between germline ends came to 12 bases. Germline loops: CDR1 SNHLY, CDR2 FYNNEI. The CDR3 loop is CASSIGPSGYTF. The CDR3 nucleotides are TGTGCCAGCAGTATCGGTCCCTCCGGCTACACCTTC.

This chain joins TRBV6-5 and TRBJ1-1, with TRBD1 as a possible D gene (5 bases). Looked up from germline, CDR1 is MNHEY and CDR2 is SVGAGI. V was cut by 6 bases and J by 4 bases, with 15 bases left in between. The CDR3 totals 14 residues. As DNA, the CDR3 is TGTGCCAGCAGGCTGGGGGGGTCGGCCACTGAAGCTTTCTTT. It specifies CASRLGGSATEAFF.

The V call is TRBV5-6, the J call TRBJ1-2, with unresolved D. V was cut by 1 base and J by 7 bases, with 11 bases left in between. This CDR3 region has 13 residues. Germline assignment: CDR1 SGHDT and CDR2 YYEEEE. The CDR3 nucleotides are TGTGCCAGCAGCTTGCGGGATGGTGGTGGCTACACCTTC. It translates to CASSLRDGGGYTF.

The J gene is TRBJ1-5, the V gene TRBV28; TRBD1 matches 10 bases. The CDR3 length is 15 residues. The germline CDR1 and CDR2 sequences are MDHEN and SYDVKM. The V segment lost 5 bases and the J segment 6 bases; nucleotides outside the gene matches: 7. Written as DNA, the CDR3 is TGTGCCAGCAGTCCGACAGGGGGCGAAAGTCAGCCCCAGCATTTT. Translation gives CASSPTGGESQPQHF. The full variable domain, with the rest looked up from reference TRBV28 and TRBJ1-5, is DVKVTQSSRYLVKRTGEKVFLECVQDMDHENMFWYRQDPGLGLRLIYFSYDVKMKEKGDIPEGYSVSREKKERFSLILESASTNQTSMYLCASSPTGGESQPQHFGDGTRLSIL.

The chain recombines TRBV6-5 with TRBJ2-7, with TRBD1 identical over 8 bases. The CDR3 consists of 15 residues. The junction had 10 bases not matched to a gene; V was cut back by 6 bases and J by 3 bases. The germline CDR1 and CDR2 sequences are MNHEY and SVGAGI. CDR3 DNA sequence: TGTGCCAGCAGGTCCGACAGGGGCATTAGCTACGAGCAGTACTTC. Its protein product is CASRSDRGISYEQYF.

The chain employs TRBV9 and TRBJ2-1, with D hard to call. CDR1 and CDR2 (germline): SGDLS, YYNGEE. The CDR3 length is 14 residues. Trimming removed 0 bases from V and 7 bases from J, with 11 bases in between. The CDR3 spells CASSVGSSPNEQFF. In DNA form, the CDR3 reads TGTGCCAGCAGCGTAGGCAGTAGCCCAAATGAGCAGTTCTTC.

This clone was found once. This specimen includes other DNA sequences encoding the same CDR3. This chain uses TRBV6-5 with TRBJ1-5; D ambiguous. Looked up from germline, CDR1 is MNHEY and CDR2 is SVGAGI. The CDR3 extends over 14 amino acids. Trimming took 2 bases from V and 2 from J, leaving 7 bases between them. The CDR3 loop reads CASSYGTGNQPQHF. CDR3 bases: TGTGCCAGCAGTTACGGTACAGGCAATCAGCCCCAGCATTTT.

This clone has only one observation. The V and J genes are TRBV10-1 and TRBJ2-1; D remains ambiguous. The V end was cut by 0 bases, the J end by 4 bases, with 10 bases between. The CDR3 loop spans 15 amino acids. Germline lookup yields CDR1 WNHNN and CDR2 SYGVQD (reference sequence). The CDR3 nucleotides read TGCGCCAGCAGTGAGTCGTCTCCCGGTTACAATGAGCAGTTCTTC. Its protein is CASSESSPGYNEQFF.

The CDR3 here is CASTQMRNTEAFF. The CDR3 DNA reads as TGTGCCAGCACCCAAATGAGGAACACTGAAGCTTTCTTT. J is TRBJ1-1 and V is TRBV6-5; D is ambiguous. Trimming pared 7 bases from V and 1 base from J, leaving 10 bases between. The germline V gene has CDR1 MNHEY and CDR2 SVGAGI. The CDR3 has 13 residues.

The rearrangement joins TRBV29-1 to TRBJ2-7; 8 bases fit TRBD1. Germline CDR1 reads SQVTM; CDR2 reads ANQGSEA. J lost 2 bases, V lost 4 bases, and 4 bases had no gene match. This CDR3 comprises 13 residues. The CDR3 DNA is TGCAGCGTTGTGACAGGGGCCCCCTACGAGCAGTACTTC. Protein product: CSVVTGAPYEQYF.

V usage is TRBV6-5 and J usage is TRBJ2-7; a possible D gene is TRBD2 (5 bases). Trimming took off 4 bases at V and 0 bases at J, with 13 bases between the two ends. Germline lookup yields CDR1 MNHEY and CDR2 SVGAGI. This CDR3 has 15 residues. The CDR3 nucleotides are TGTGCCAGCAGTTTCGACATCGGGAACTCCTACGAGCAGTACTTC. Amino acids: CASSFDIGNSYEQYF.

The chain combines TRBV6-2 or TRBV6-3 with TRBJ1-4, with D possibly matching TRBD1 (6 bases). The CDR3 length is 13 residues. Germline CDR1 is MNHEY and CDR2 is SVGEGT. Trimming shortened V by 2 bases and J by 6 bases, and 7 bases separated the two germline ends. The CDR3 nucleotides are TGTGCCAGCAGTTACGAGGGGGATGAAAAACTGTTTTTT. Residues: CASSYEGDEKLFF.

CDR3 DNA sequence: TGTGCCAGCAGTTGGTCGTGGGGGGGAGACAACGAGCAGTACTTC. This sequence encodes CASSWSWGGDNEQYF. The rearrangement links TRBV6-5 to TRBJ2-7, with 7 bases identical to TRBD2. V dropped 4 bases and J dropped 5; count of bases not matched to a gene: 11. There are 15 residues in the CDR3. CDR1 is MNHEY and CDR2 is SVGAGI in the germline V gene.

The chain recombines TRBV6-4 with TRBJ2-2; D possibly corresponds to TRBD2 (5 bases). The germline V gene encodes CDR1 MRHNA and CDR2 SNTAGT. This CDR3 comprises 16 residues. V was cut by 5 bases and J by 2 bases, with 15 bases left in between. CDR3 loop: CASSRSGNLNTGELFF. Written as DNA, the CDR3 is TGTGCCAGCAGTAGATCCGGGAACCTAAACACCGGGGAGCTGTTTTTT.

Written as DNA, the CDR3 is TGTGCCAGCTCACCCGGGGAAGGGCTGAACACTGAAGCTTTCTTT. It encodes CASSPGEGLNTEAFF. The genes are TRBV18 and TRBJ1-1, with no clear D. CDR1 KGHSH and CDR2 LQKENI come from the germline V gene. The CDR3 loop spans 15 amino acids. Deletions cut 3 bases from V and 0 bases from J, with 11 bases between.

The gene calls are TRBV19 and TRBJ1-1; possible D gene TRBD1, 5 bases. The V and J ends lost 5 bases and 0 bases respectively, with 10 bases between them. The CDR3 consists of 14 residues. Germline V lookup: CDR1 LNHDA, CDR2 SQIVND (reference sequence). CDR3 DNA: TGTGCCAGTAGTGATGACAGCATGAACACTGAAGCTTTCTTT. Residues: CASSDDSMNTEAFF.

This clone was observed a handful of times. The chain carries TRBV30 and TRBJ1-2; the match to TRBD1 covers 9 bases. The CDR3 covers 14 residues. V was pared by 2 bases and J by 2 bases, with 3 bases of the junction left unmatched. Germline loops: CDR1 GTSNPN, CDR2 SVGIG (reference sequence). DNA for the CDR3: TGTGCCTGGAGTACCGGGACAGGGAACTATGGCTACACCTTC. The encoded protein is CAWSTGTGNYGYTF.

The chain combines TRBV5-4 with TRBJ2-1; TRBD1 agrees at 9 bases. Germline CDR1 reads SGHNT; CDR2 reads YYREEE (reference sequence). The junction had 6 bases not matched to a gene; V was cut back by 4 bases and J by 4 bases. The length of the CDR3 is 15 residues. The CDR3 spells CASSQTGGAYNEQFF. As DNA, the CDR3 is TGTGCCAGCAGCCAAACAGGGGGCGCATACAATGAGCAGTTCTTC.

The sample holds one count of this clone. The chain couples TRBV2 to TRBJ1-2; D ambiguous. Germline V gene sequence: CDR1 SNHLY, CDR2 FYNNEI. Trimming took 6 bases from V and 2 from J, leaving 19 bases between them. The CDR3 extends over 16 amino acids. CDR3 in DNA: TGTGCCAGCAGAAGGTTGTCGACATCGCCAAACTATGGCTACACCTTC. Protein sequence: CASRRLSTSPNYGYTF. The full variable domain, with the rest looked up from reference TRBV2 and TRBJ1-2, is EPEVTQTPSHQVTQMGQEVILRCVPISNHLYFYWYRQILGQKVEFLVSFYNNEISEKSEIFDDQFSVERPDGSNFTLKIRSTKLEDSAMYFCASRRLSTSPNYGYTFGSGTRLTVV.

The chain uses TRBV9 and TRBJ1-2; TRBD1 is a possible D gene (6 bases). CDR1 and CDR2 from the germline V gene are SGDLS and YYNGEE. The CDR3 covers 14 residues. V dropped 0 bases and J dropped 3 bases, with 9 bases sitting between them. CDR3 bases: TGTGCCAGCAGCGTAGCCGGGACATACTATGGCTACACCTTC. It specifies CASSVAGTYYGYTF. Together with reference TRBV9 and TRBJ1-2, the CDR3 gives the full variable domain: DSGVTQTPKHLITATGQRVTLRCSPRSGDLSVYWYQQSLDQGLQFLIQYYNGEERAKGNILERFSAQQFPDLHSELNLSSLELGDSALYFCASSVAGTYYGYTFGSGTRLTVV.

This clone occurred once. The chain couples TRBV28 to TRBJ2-7; D not certain. In germline, CDR1 is MDHEN, CDR2 SYDVKM. V lost 6 bases and J 2 bases, leaving 14 bases between the germline ends. This CDR3 spans 14 amino acids. The CDR3 loop is CASSSPTVTYEQYF. The CDR3 nucleotides are TGTGCCAGCAGCTCCCCGACTGTCACCTACGAGCAGTACTTC.

The J gene is TRBJ1-3, the V gene TRBV18; TRBD1 aligns across 7 bases. The CDR3 totals 14 residues. V lost 5 bases, J lost 0 bases, and 1 base stayed unmatched. From germline, CDR1 is KGHSH and CDR2 LQKENI. The CDR3 DNA reads as TGTGCCAGCTCAGGACAGGTCTCTGGAAACACCATATATTTT. Protein product: CASSGQVSGNTIYF.